This TCR beta chain was obtained from a study of T-cell reconstitution after alpha-beta-depleted transplantation in children. The junction had 7 bases not matched to a gene; V was cut back by 5 bases and J by 4 bases. Germline V gene data show CDR1 as MNHEY and CDR2 as SMNVEV (reference sequence). The CDR3 consists of 15 residues. Unique molecular identifiers were incorporated into the prepared TCRbeta library. TCRdb redid the calling of the PCR reads with MiXCR, one entry per CDR3 protein. Of around 340,000 distinct CDR3 sequences listed, about an eighth are singletons. This clonotype has ten or more counts.

The sample consisted of PBMCs, taken from the stem cell graft. The chain links TRBV27 to TRBJ2-1, with 8 bases matching TRBD1. The receptor was derived from a human donor who donated a stem cell graft to a child with Fanconi anemia. As DNA, the CDR3 is TGTGCCAGCAGTCCATCTCGGACAGGGTACAATGAGCAGTTCTTC. Translating it yields CASSPSRTGYNEQFF.